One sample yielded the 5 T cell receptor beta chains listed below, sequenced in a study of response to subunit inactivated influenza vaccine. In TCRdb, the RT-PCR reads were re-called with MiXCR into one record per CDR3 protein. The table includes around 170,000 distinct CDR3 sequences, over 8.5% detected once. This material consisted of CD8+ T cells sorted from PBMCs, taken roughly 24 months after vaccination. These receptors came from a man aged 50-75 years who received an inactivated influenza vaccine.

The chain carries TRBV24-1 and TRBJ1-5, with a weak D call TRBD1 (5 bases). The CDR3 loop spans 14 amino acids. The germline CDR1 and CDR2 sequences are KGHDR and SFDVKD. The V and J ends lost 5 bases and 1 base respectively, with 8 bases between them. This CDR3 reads CATSGAGSNQPQHF. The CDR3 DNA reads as TGTGCCACCAGTGGTGCAGGGAGCAATCAGCCCCAGCATTTT.

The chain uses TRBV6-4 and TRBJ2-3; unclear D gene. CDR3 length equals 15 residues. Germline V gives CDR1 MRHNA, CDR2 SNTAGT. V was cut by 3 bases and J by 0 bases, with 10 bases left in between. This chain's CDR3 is CASSEGISSTDTQYF. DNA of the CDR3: TGTGCCAGCAGTGAGGGCATCTCTAGCACAGATACGCAGTATTTT.

CDR3 DNA sequence: TGTGCCAGCATCAGCCGAGGGGACACTGAAGCTTTCTTT. Its protein product is CASISRGDTEAFF. V usage is TRBV6-4 and J usage is TRBJ1-1; D possibly corresponds to TRBD1 (5 bases). Trimming removed 7 bases at V and 3 bases at J, with 12 bases between. Per germline, CDR1 MRHNA and CDR2 SNTAGT. The CDR3 extends over 13 amino acids.

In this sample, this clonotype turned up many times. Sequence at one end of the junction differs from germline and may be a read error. CDR3 nucleotide sequence: TGTGCCAGCAGCCCACAGGGGAACACTGAAGCTTTCTTT. Protein: CASSPQGNTEAFF. This rearrangement joins TRBV4-3 to TRBJ1-1; TRBD1 might be the D (6 bases). The CDR3 spans 13 residues. Germline assignment: CDR1 LGHNA and CDR2 YSLEER.

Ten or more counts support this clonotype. CDR3 protein: CASSGKGNLYEQYF. The CDR3 DNA reads TGTGCCAGCAGCGGAAAAGGAAATCTCTACGAGCAGTACTTC. The gene calls are TRBV9 and TRBJ2-7; no reliable D call. Germline V lookup: CDR1 SGDLS, CDR2 YYNGEE. Trimming took off 3 bases at V and 3 bases at J, with 13 bases between the two ends. The CDR3 is 14 residues long.